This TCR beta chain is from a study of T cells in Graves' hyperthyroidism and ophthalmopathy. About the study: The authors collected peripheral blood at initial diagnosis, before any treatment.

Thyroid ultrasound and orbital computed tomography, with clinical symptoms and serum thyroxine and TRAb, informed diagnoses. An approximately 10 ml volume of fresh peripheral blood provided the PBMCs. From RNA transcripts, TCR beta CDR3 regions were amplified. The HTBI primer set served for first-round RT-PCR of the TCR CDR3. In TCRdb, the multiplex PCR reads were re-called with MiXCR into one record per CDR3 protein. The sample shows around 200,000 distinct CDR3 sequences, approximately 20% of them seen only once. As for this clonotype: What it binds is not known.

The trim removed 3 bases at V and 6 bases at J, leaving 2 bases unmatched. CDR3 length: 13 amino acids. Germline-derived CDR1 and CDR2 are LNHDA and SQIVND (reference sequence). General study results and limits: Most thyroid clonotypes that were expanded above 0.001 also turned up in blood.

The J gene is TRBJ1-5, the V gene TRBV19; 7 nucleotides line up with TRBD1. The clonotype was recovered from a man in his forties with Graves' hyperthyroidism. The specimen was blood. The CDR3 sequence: CASSIRDSQPQHF. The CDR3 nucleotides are TGTGCCAGTAGTATCCGGGACAGTCAGCCCCAGCATTTT.